Listed below are T cell receptor beta chains from one sample, sequenced in a study of blood T cells in healthy people across ages. TCRdb redid the calling of the 5' RACE reads with MiXCR, one entry per CDR3 protein. The sample shows some 1.5 million distinct CDR3 sequences, 28% of them seen only once. Sequenced: blood. The source of these receptors is a woman in her twenties or thirties in good health. Each CDR3 is given with its conserved first and last residue. D genes are given only for firm matches. Some rows mark clone size as missing; the rest say once, few, many or name a class of expanded clone.

d_call j_call clone_size v_call cdr3_nt cdr3_aa
NA TRBJ2-2 few TRBV7-6 TGTGCCAGCAGCCCGGGCCTTTCCGGGGAGCTGTTTTTT CASSPGLSGELFF
TRBD2 TRBJ2-1 NA TRBV7-9 TGTGCCAGCAGCCCGCGGCTAGCGGAAATCCCAATCAATGAGCAGTTCTTC CASSPRLAEIPINEQFF
TRBD1 TRBJ2-5 many TRBV29-1 TGCAGCTCCCGGGACAGGGTCGACCAAGAGACCCAGTACTTC CSSRDRVDQETQYF
NA TRBJ1-1 NA TRBV10-3 TGTGCCACCCGTATCGGACAGAAGAACACTGAAGCTTTCTTT CATRIGQKNTEAFF
TRBD1 TRBJ1-2 NA TRBV6-6 TGTGCCAGCATAGGGGGCTACTATGGCTACACCTTC CASIGGYYGYTF
NA TRBJ2-3 NA TRBV21-1 TGTGCCAGCAGAAGGGGCAGGTCGATAGCAGATACGCAGTATTTT CASRRGRSIADTQYF
NA TRBJ2-7 NA TRBV20-1 TGCAGTGCTAGACCGACAGGTAGCTCCTACGAGCAGTACTTC CSARPTGSSYEQYF
NA TRBJ2-3 NA TRBV27 TGTGCCAGCAGTTTGGGGTCGGACAGCACAGATACGCAGTATTTT CASSLGSDSTDTQYF
NA TRBJ2-3 NA TRBV30 TGTGCCTGGAGTAGAACAGATTCAGATACGCAGTATTTT CAWSRTDSDTQYF
TRBD2 TRBJ2-1 few TRBV7-2 TGTGCCAGCAGTCAAGCGGGAGGAAGTGGCAGTGAGCAGTTCTTC CASSQAGGSGSEQFF
NA TRBJ2-3 few TRBV3-1 TGTGCCAGCAGCCAAGGGTCACTCACGGGAGAAGATACGCAGTATTTT CASSQGSLTGEDTQYF
NA TRBJ2-7 NA TRBV7-2 TGTGCCAGCAGCTTAACTCAGATAGACTACGAGCAGTACTTC CASSLTQIDYEQYF
TRBD1 TRBJ1-1 NA TRBV11-2 TGTGCCAGCAGCTTTAGGACAGGGGGGGCCACTGAAGCTTTCTTT CASSFRTGGATEAFF
TRBD1 TRBJ2-7 few TRBV5-1 TGCGCCAGCAGCACGGGACAGGGCCGGGAGCAGTACTTC CASSTGQGREQYF